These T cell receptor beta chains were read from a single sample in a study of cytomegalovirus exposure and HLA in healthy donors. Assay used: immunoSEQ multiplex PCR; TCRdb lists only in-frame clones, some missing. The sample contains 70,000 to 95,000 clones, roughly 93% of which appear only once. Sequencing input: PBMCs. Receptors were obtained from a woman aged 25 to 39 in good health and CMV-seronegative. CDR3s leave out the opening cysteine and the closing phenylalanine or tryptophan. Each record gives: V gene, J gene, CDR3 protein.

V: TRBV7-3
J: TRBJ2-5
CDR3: ASSLAGGRETQY

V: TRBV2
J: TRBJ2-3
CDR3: ASRGGRGPTDTQY

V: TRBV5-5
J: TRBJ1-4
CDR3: ASSIGTGFNEKLF

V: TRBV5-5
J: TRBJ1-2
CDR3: ASSPYNTGDYYGYT

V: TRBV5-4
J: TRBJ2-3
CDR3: ASSLPSGRARDTQY

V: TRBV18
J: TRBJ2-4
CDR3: ASSPQRGMSGKNIQY

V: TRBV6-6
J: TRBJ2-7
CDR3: ASSLTGEVGEQY

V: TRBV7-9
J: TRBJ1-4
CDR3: ASSLGVRSNEKLF

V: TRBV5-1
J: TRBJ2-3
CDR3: ASSRGTRTIYTDTQY

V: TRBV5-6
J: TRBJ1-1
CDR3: ASSLGTGRSSEAF

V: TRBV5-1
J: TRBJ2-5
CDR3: ASSRDRQETQY

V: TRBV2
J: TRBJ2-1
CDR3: ASSRDRGFDEQF

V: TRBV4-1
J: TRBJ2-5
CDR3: ASSHGQGAIRETQY

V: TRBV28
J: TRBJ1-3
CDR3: ASTKSGGSGNTIY

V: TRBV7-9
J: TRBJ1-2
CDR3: ASSTQVDYGYT

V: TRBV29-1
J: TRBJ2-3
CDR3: SGQTGGDTQY

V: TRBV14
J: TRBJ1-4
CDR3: ASSQGGGNNEKLF